Listed below are T cell receptor beta chains from one sample, sequenced in a study of blood T cell repertoires in COVID-19. Method: immunoSEQ multiplex PCR; TCRdb's copy keeps in-frame clones and lacks some. Here the sample spans about 99,000 clones, 89% being singletons. Sequenced input: peripheral blood. The receptors stem from a woman aged 55-75 years with acute or convalescent COVID-19. CDR3s include the opening cysteine and the closing phenylalanine or tryptophan. D genes are given only for firm matches. Only part of the rows carry a size: once, few, many, or a class if the clone is expanded.

NA,TRBV11-3,TRBD2,TRBJ2-1,TGTGCCAGCAGCTTAGATCTCGGGGGGGGTTTCTACAATGAGCAGTTCTTC,CASSLDLGGGFYNEQFF
NA,TRBV7-3,TRBD2,TRBJ2-1,TGTGCCAGCAGCGCAACTAGCGGGAGAAATGAGCAGTTCTTC,CASSATSGRNEQFF
NA,TRBV27,NA,TRBJ2-1,TGTGCCAGCAGTTTCCCAGGGGCGTATACAAATGAGCAGTTCTTC,CASSFPGAYTNEQFF
few,TRBV4-2,NA,TRBJ2-7,TGTGCCAGCAGCCAAGACAGCGGCTACGAGCAGTACTTC,CASSQDSGYEQYF
NA,TRBV28,NA,TRBJ1-2,TGTGCCAGCAGTTCCTCGACAGATGGCTACACCTTC,CASSSSTDGYTF
NA,TRBV11-1,NA,TRBJ2-3,TGTGCCAGCAGCTTAGGGGGGGGCCCCCCGGATACGCAGTATTTT,CASSLGGGPPDTQYF
NA,TRBV6-1,TRBD1,TRBJ1-3,TGTGCCAGCAGTGAATTGGGACAGGGTGTAAACACCATATATTTT,CASSELGQGVNTIYF
NA,TRBV18,NA,TRBJ1-2,TGTGCCAGCTCACCGGATCGGTCAGGTGGCTACACCTTC,CASSPDRSGGYTF
NA,TRBV18,TRBD1,TRBJ1-1,TGTGCCAGCTCACTCTGGACAGGCTTTAATGGAATTAAGAACACTGAAGCTTTCTTT,CASSLWTGFNGIKNTEAFF
few,TRBV30,NA,TRBJ1-1,TGTGCCTGGAGTGTTTGGGGGGTGAACACTGAAGCTTTCTTT,CAWSVWGVNTEAFF
NA,TRBV10-3,TRBD1,TRBJ2-1,TGTGCCACCAGCACCGACAGGGGTAGAAATGAGCAGTTCTTC,CATSTDRGRNEQFF
NA,TRBV5-1,TRBD1,TRBJ1-2,TGCGCCAGCAGCTTAACAGGGGAGGCCTATGGCTACACCTTC,CASSLTGEAYGYTF
medium-sized,TRBV2,TRBD1,TRBJ1-1,TGTGCCATCGGGGACAGGATGAACACTGAAGCTTTCTTT,CAIGDRMNTEAFF
NA,TRBV28,TRBD1,TRBJ1-1,TGTGCCAGCAGTTTGGTACAGGGGGGGATCACTGAAGCTTTCTTT,CASSLVQGGITEAFF